This is a list of T cell receptor beta chains from one sample in a study of naive and memory T cell subsets. Via MiXCR, TCRdb re-called the UMI-ligation and nested PCR reads, giving one row per CDR3 protein. The repertoire holds around 18,000 distinct CDR3 sequences, with approximately 9.4% as singletons. The sequenced material came from central memory CD8+ T cells from blood. Receptor source: a human donor in good health. The CDR3 runs from the conserved cysteine through the conserved F or W. A D gene is named only where the DNA matches it firmly. Part of the rows lack a size; the others show once, few, many or a class for expanded clones.

size,J,D,length,V,DNA,CDR3
.,TRBJ2-1,TRBD2,16,TRBV19,TGTGCCAGTAGTATCGCCCTAGCGGGGTTCTACAATGAGCAGTTCTTC,CASSIALAGFYNEQFF
.,TRBJ2-1,.,14,TRBV15,TGTGCCACGTCGGGGGAGCGGTCCTACAATGAGCAGTTCTTC,CATSGERSYNEQFF
.,TRBJ2-7,TRBD2,13,TRBV6-1,TGTGCCATCTCGACTAGCGGGCATATGGAGCAGTACTTC,CAISTSGHMEQYF
few,TRBJ1-2,TRBD1,15,TRBV12-3/TRBV12-4,TGTGCCAGCACCCACAGGGGGACAGGGAACTATGGCTACACCTTC,CASTHRGTGNYGYTF
many,TRBJ2-1,TRBD2,13,TRBV20-1,TGCAGTGCTAGGTGGCTAGCGGACAATGAGCAGTTCTTC,CSARWLADNEQFF
.,TRBJ2-7,TRBD2,15,TRBV27,TGTGCCAGCAGTTTACGGACTAGCGGTTACTACGAGCAGTACTTC,CASSLRTSGYYEQYF
medium-sized,TRBJ2-7,TRBD2,13,TRBV3-1,TGTGCCAGCAGCCCGAGCGGGAAGAGCGAGCAGTACTTC,CASSPSGKSEQYF
.,TRBJ2-1,.,16,TRBV7-4,TGTGCCAGCAGCGCCCTGACCGGAAGCTCCTACAATGAGCAGTTCTTC,CASSALTGSSYNEQFF
many,TRBJ2-7,.,13,TRBV7-9,TGTGCCAGCAGCTTAGTAAGTTCCTACGAGCAGTACTTC,CASSLVSSYEQYF
many,TRBJ2-1,TRBD2,14,TRBV20-1,TGCAGTGCTACGGCGGGGGGGGATTACAATGAGCAGTTCTTC,CSATAGGDYNEQFF
many,TRBJ1-1,TRBD1,12,TRBV20-1,TGCAGCGTTACAGGGGGCGCGACTGAAGCTTTCTTT,CSVTGGATEAFF
.,TRBJ2-6,.,13,TRBV7-3,TGTGCCAGCAGCTCCCACGGGGCCAACGTCCTGACTTTC,CASSSHGANVLTF
.,TRBJ2-7,TRBD1,14,TRBV29-1,TGCAGCGCCCAAGGACAGGAGACATCCTACGAGCAGTACTTC,CSAQGQETSYEQYF
many,TRBJ2-3,TRBD1,13,TRBV12-3/TRBV12-4,TGTGCCAGCAGTCCAGGGGGCGATGGTACGCAGTATTTT,CASSPGGDGTQYF
.,TRBJ2-1,.,15,TRBV7-2,TGTGCCAGCAGCTTAGTTTCGACTAGTGACAATGAGCAGTTCTTC,CASSLVSTSDNEQFF
many,TRBJ2-7,.,11,TRBV28,TGTGCCAGCAGGCGAGGGGACGAGCAGTACTTC,CASRRGDEQYF
few,TRBJ2-7,TRBD2,18,TRBV7-8,TGTGCCAGCAGTTCATTTCCGGGACTAGCGGGCAAGAAATACGAGCAGTACTTC,CASSSFPGLAGKKYEQYF
many,TRBJ2-1,.,14,TRBV6-5,TGTGCCAGCAGCCCTGCGGGACCTGACAATGAGCAGTTCTTC,CASSPAGPDNEQFF
many,TRBJ1-5,.,14,TRBV19,TGTGCCAGTAGTATATGGGGGGCGGATCAGCCCCAGCATTTT,CASSIWGADQPQHF
many,TRBJ2-5,.,15,TRBV13,TGTGCCAGCAGCTTTCTATTGTACAACCAAGAGACCCAGTACTTC,CASSFLLYNQETQYF
many,TRBJ2-6,.,17,TRBV7-8,TGTGCCAGCAGCCCCCGGACGCCTGGCTCTGGGGCCAACGTCCTGACTTTC,CASSPRTPGSGANVLTF
.,TRBJ2-7,.,13,TRBV11-3,TGTGCCAGCAGCAACCGACAAGACTACGAGCAGTACTTC,CASSNRQDYEQYF
many,TRBJ2-1,TRBD1,18,TRBV12-3/TRBV12-4,TGTGCCAGCAGTCCAAGCTCCGGACAGGAAATCTTCTACAATGAGCAGTTCTTC,CASSPSSGQEIFYNEQFF
many,TRBJ2-1,.,14,TRBV6-2/TRBV6-3,TGTGCCAGCAGTGGGCCTGAGGGGGGCAATGAGCAGTTCTTC,CASSGPEGGNEQFF
.,TRBJ2-3,TRBD2,18,TRBV7-6,TGTGCCAGCAGCTCTAGCGGGAGGGCCATGGTTTGGGCAGATACGCAGTATTTT,CASSSSGRAMVWADTQYF
.,TRBJ2-1,.,15,TRBV13,TGTGCCAGCAGCCCTCGGGAGAGCTCCTACAATGAGCAGTTCTTC,CASSPRESSYNEQFF
few,TRBJ2-5,TRBD2,15,TRBV2,TGTGCCAGCAGGACTAGCGGGGGGGCTTGGGAGACCCAGTACTTC,CASRTSGGAWETQYF
many,TRBJ2-7,.,15,TRBV4-3,TGCGCCAGCAGCCAAGTTGCGGACACTTCCTACGAGCAGTACTTC,CASSQVADTSYEQYF
.,TRBJ2-7,.,12,TRBV12-3/TRBV12-4,TGTGCCAGCAGTTGCTTGGTTAACGAGCAGTACTTC,CASSCLVNEQYF
many,TRBJ2-7,TRBD2,14,TRBV6-6,TGTGCCAGCACCGGGGGGAACGGGGCCTACGAGCAGTACTTC,CASTGGNGAYEQYF
many,TRBJ2-7,TRBD1,18,TRBV7-2,TGTGCCAGCAGCTTAGGGAGAGCAGGGGGCTTGACCTCCTACGAGCAGTACTTC,CASSLGRAGGLTSYEQYF
few,TRBJ2-7,.,14,TRBV20-1,TGCAGTGCTAGAGTTAGCCCCGACTCCTACGAGCAGTACTTC,CSARVSPDSYEQYF
many,TRBJ2-1,TRBD2,20,TRBV18,TGTGCCAGCTCACCGGGAACTAGCGGGATCGAGCTACCCCTCTACAATGAGCAGTTCTTC,CASSPGTSGIELPLYNEQFF
few,TRBJ2-1,TRBD1,18,TRBV24-1,TGTGCCACCAGTGATTGGGGGCGGGGACAGGGAACGTACAATGAGCAGTTCTTC,CATSDWGRGQGTYNEQFF
few,TRBJ1-2,TRBD1,15,TRBV16,TGTGCCAGCAGCCAATCGGACAGGGGAGTCTATGGCTACACCTTC,CASSQSDRGVYGYTF
many,TRBJ2-3,TRBD1,13,TRBV6-2/TRBV6-3,TGTGCCAGCGGACAGGGGGAGACAGATACGCAGTATTTT,CASGQGETDTQYF
few,TRBJ2-2,.,12,TRBV30,TGTGCCTGGAGGGAGGGGGCCGGGGAGCTGTTTTTT,CAWREGAGELFF
.,TRBJ2-7,TRBD2,19,TRBV15,TGTGCCACCAGCAGAGACGCAGGAAGACTAGCGGGAGGCTCCTACGAGCAGTACTTC,CATSRDAGRLAGGSYEQYF
few,TRBJ2-7,.,15,TRBV4-3,TGCGCCAGCAGCCAAGATTTCAGCAGGGGTTACGAGCAGTACTTC,CASSQDFSRGYEQYF
few,TRBJ2-7,.,18,TRBV5-1,TGCGCCAGCAGCTTGAAGACCCTAGACAGTAAAACCTACTACGAGCAGTACTTC,CASSLKTLDSKTYYEQYF
few,TRBJ2-7,.,12,TRBV25-1,TGTGCCAGCACGAGCACGGGCGGCGAGCAGTACTTC,CASTSTGGEQYF
few,TRBJ2-7,.,14,TRBV20-1,TGCAGTGCTAGCTTCCCGCGGCACACCTACGAGCAGTACTTC,CSASFPRHTYEQYF
.,TRBJ2-4,.,13,TRBV20-1,TGCAGTGCTAGAGATCCTGCCAAAAACATTCAGTACTTC,CSARDPAKNIQYF
many,TRBJ1-2,.,13,TRBV6-2/TRBV6-3,TGTGCCAGCAGTTACCAGGAGGGGAATGGCTACACCTTC,CASSYQEGNGYTF
.,TRBJ2-1,.,16,TRBV5-5,TGTGCCAGCAGCTTGGAGGGGGAGGTCTCCTACAATGAGCAGTTCTTC,CASSLEGEVSYNEQFF
few,TRBJ2-3,.,14,TRBV6-2/TRBV6-3,TGTGCCAGCAGTTACCAGACAGACACAGATACGCAGTATTTT,CASSYQTDTDTQYF
many,TRBJ2-1,.,13,TRBV9,TGTGCCAGCAGCGTAGGTGTCTCGAATGAGCAGTTCTTC,CASSVGVSNEQFF
few,TRBJ2-1,.,13,TRBV29-1,TGCAGCGTTGGTCGGGCCGCGCTCAATGAGCAGTTCTTC,CSVGRAALNEQFF
.,TRBJ1-1,.,15,TRBV20-1,TGCAGTGCTAGAAATTTAGGACCTCTTGGCACTGAAGCTTTCTTT,CSARNLGPLGTEAFF
many,TRBJ1-3,.,14,TRBV20-1,TGCAGTGCTAGAACGTGGAAATCTGGAAACACCATATATTTT,CSARTWKSGNTIYF
.,TRBJ2-5,.,14,TRBV19,TGTGCCAGTAGTATAGCAGTCCGGGGCGAGACCCAGTACTTC,CASSIAVRGETQYF
few,TRBJ1-2,.,16,TRBV15,TGTGCCACCAGCCCCGATCGGTTTGGGGCCCTCTATGGCTACACCTTC,CATSPDRFGALYGYTF
few,TRBJ1-1,TRBD1,15,TRBV15,TGTGCCACCAGCAGAAGACAGGGGGTCGGAACTGAAGCTTTCTTT,CATSRRQGVGTEAFF
.,TRBJ1-1,.,14,TRBV12-3/TRBV12-4,TGTGCCAGCAGTTCAAATCAGGTTTTTTATGAAGCTTTCTTT,CASSSNQVFYEAFF